These 29 T cell receptor beta chains came from one sample sequenced in a study of CD8 T cells in Susac syndrome. With random hexamers, roughly 0.45 to 1 ug RNA was reverse transcribed. TCRdb itself ran the immunoSEQ multiplex PCR reads through MiXCR, one entry per CDR3 protein. The data hold about 190,000 distinct CDR3 sequences, with around 90% observed a single time. The sample comprised CD4+ T cells from PBMCs. The receptors stem from a human donor with Susac syndrome.

V usage is TRBV12-3 or TRBV12-4 and J usage is TRBJ2-5; 12 nucleotides match TRBD2. V lost 3 bases and J lost 5; bases outside the gene matches: 4. The CDR3 has 15 amino acids. CDR3 sequence (DNA): TGTGCCAGCAGTTTCAACCTAGCGGGGGGGGAGACCCAGTACTTC. This gives the protein CASSFNLAGGETQYF.

This clonotype was seen only once. The chain carries TRBV10-3 and TRBJ2-1; D may be TRBD1 or TRBD2 (5 bases each). This CDR3 has 12 amino acids. V was shortened by 6 bases and J by 13 bases, with 16 bases between the two germline ends. CDR1 is ENHRY and CDR2 is SYGVKD in the germline V gene. The CDR3 DNA reads TGTGCCATCAGCGAAGAGGGGCTAGGTCAGTTCTTC. Amino acids: CAISEEGLGQFF.

Concerning this clonotype: The junction departs from the called germline gene at one end, perhaps through a read error. The V call is TRBV7-2, the J call TRBJ2-5; 8 bases are a match to TRBD2. This CDR3 is 19 amino acids long. Germline CDR1 and CDR2: SGHTA and FQGNSA. The CDR3 coding sequence is TGTGCCAGCAGATTAGAGGTCTTTTCGTCAGCGGGAGACCAAGAGACCCAGTACTTC. This encodes CASRLEVFSSAGDQETQYF. Filled out from reference TRBV7-2 and TRBJ2-5, the complete variable domain reads GAGVSQSPSNKVTEKGKDVELRCDPISGHTALYWYRQSLGQGLEFLIYFQGNSAPDKSGLPSDRFSAERTGGSVSTLTIQRTQQEDSAVYLCASRLEVFSSAGDQETQYFGPGTRLLVL.

This sequence joins TRBV27 and TRBJ2-3; D is undetermined. Germline CDR1 is MNHEY and CDR2 is SMNVEV (reference sequence). The V gene lost 8 bases and the J gene lost 2 bases, with 5 bases spanning the gap. CDR3 length equals 11 residues. For the CDR3, the DNA is TGTGCCAGCTGGGACACAGATACGCAGTATTTT. Residues: CASWDTDTQYF.

V is TRBV6-1 and J is TRBJ2-3, with D maybe TRBD1 (5 bases). The CDR3 is 12 amino acids. The germline CDR1 and CDR2 sequences are MNHNS and SASEGT. Trimming removed 7 bases at V and 4 bases at J, with 9 bases between. The CDR3 nucleotides read TGTGCCAGCACCAGGGTGGCAGATACGCAGTATTTT. Translated, it gives CASTRVADTQYF.

The chain joins TRBV20-1 to TRBJ2-6; maybe TRBD1 (6 bases). Germline V lookup: CDR1 DFQATT, CDR2 SNEGSKA (reference sequence). The CDR3 contains 14 residues. V lost 7 bases, J lost 3 bases, and 13 bases lay in between. Written as DNA, the CDR3 is TGCAGTGTCCCAACAGGGAATGGGGCCAACGTCCTGACTTTC. It is translated as CSVPTGNGANVLTF.

This chain joins TRBV29-1 and TRBJ2-1; tentative D call: TRBD1 (5 bases). Trimming removed 7 bases from V and 1 base from J, with 17 bases in between. Germline loops: CDR1 SQVTM, CDR2 ANQGSEA. This CDR3 has 15 residues. The CDR3 nucleotides read TGCAGCGCTCCGATGGGGCTAATTTCCTACAATGAGCAGTTCTTC. Translating gives CSAPMGLISYNEQFF.

The V and J genes are TRBV19 and TRBJ2-2; 10 nucleotides align to TRBD2. Germline CDR1 is LNHDA and CDR2 is SQIVND (reference sequence). The V and J ends lost 5 bases and 0 bases, in that order; junction bases with no gene match: 9. The CDR3 covers 18 residues. The DNA for the CDR3 is TGTGCCAGTAGTCGGAGCGGGGGGGCCGTCGCGAACACCGGGGAGCTGTTTTTT. It translates to CASSRSGGAVANTGELFF.

The rearrangement links TRBV20-1 to TRBJ1-5, with D possibly matching TRBD1 (5 bases). The CDR3 is 16 amino acids. V was pared by 4 bases and J by 0 bases, with 16 bases between. Germline CDR1 is DFQATT and CDR2 is SNEGSKA (reference sequence). DNA for the CDR3: TGCAGTGCTATGTATTTCCGGGACCATAGCAATCAGCCCCAGCATTTT. Amino acid sequence: CSAMYFRDHSNQPQHF.

The V gene is TRBV4-2, the J gene TRBJ2-7; 11 bases are shared with TRBD2. Per germline, CDR1 LGHNA and CDR2 YNFKEQ. The CDR3 loop spans 17 amino acids. J gave up 5 bases and V 1 base, and 10 bases lay outside the gene matches. The CDR3: CASSQAASGRLGHEQYF. The CDR3 coding sequence is TGTGCCAGCAGCCAAGCGGCTAGCGGGAGGCTAGGTCACGAGCAGTACTTC.

The CDR3, as DNA: TGTGCCAGCAGCGCCAGGGGCCCAGAGACCCAGTACTTC. This encodes CASSARGPETQYF. The V call is TRBV9, the J call TRBJ2-5; D may be TRBD1 (6 bases). Germline V gene data show CDR1 as SGDLS and CDR2 as YYNGEE. The CDR3 loop spans 13 amino acids. V lost 3 bases and J 4 bases, leaving 10 bases between the germline ends.

V and J are TRBV30 and TRBJ2-7, with TRBD2 identical over 11 bases. Looked up from germline, CDR1 is GTSNPN and CDR2 is SVGIG (reference sequence). This CDR3 has 15 amino acids. V gave up 4 bases and J gave up 2 bases; unmatched junction bases: 7. CDR3 coding DNA: TGTGCCTGGAAACTAGCGGGGGCCTTAACCTACGAGCAGTACTTC. Its translation: CAWKLAGALTYEQYF. The variable domain in full, completed from reference TRBV30 and TRBJ2-7, reads SQTIHQWPATLVQPVGSPLSLECTVEGTSNPNLYWYRQAAGRGLQLLFYSVGIGQISSEVPQNLSASRPQDRQFILSSKKLLLSDSGFYLCAWKLAGALTYEQYFGPGTRLTVT.

The chain links TRBV6-6 to TRBJ2-1, with no clear D. This CDR3 comprises 12 residues. Trimming removed 8 bases at V and 3 bases at J, with 8 bases between. Germline V gene sequence: CDR1 MNHNY, CDR2 SVGAGI (reference sequence). The CDR3 region has the DNA TGTGCCAGCGAGGCTGACTACAATGAGCAGTTCTTC. It specifies CASEADYNEQFF.

The chain is built from TRBV20-1 and TRBJ1-6; TRBD1 might be the D (5 bases). This CDR3 is built from 14 residues. V was trimmed by 4 bases and J by 10 bases, leaving 17 bases between them. Germline-derived CDR1 and CDR2 are DFQATT and SNEGSKA (reference sequence). The CDR3 DNA sequence: TGCAGTGCTACGGGGGTGTCGGGGTTATCACCCCTCCACTTT. Translation: CSATGVSGLSPLHF.

This rearrangement joins TRBV30 to TRBJ2-3, with 16 positions matching TRBD2. Germline CDR1 and CDR2: GTSNPN and SVGIG (reference sequence). The CDR3 covers 19 residues. Trimming at V came to 0 bases and at J to 2 bases, leaving 8 bases not matched to a gene. The CDR3 protein is CAWSVLGLAGGPFTDTQYF. Here the CDR3 DNA reads TGTGCCTGGAGTGTTCTGGGACTAGCGGGGGGGCCGTTCACAGATACGCAGTATTTT. Filled out from reference TRBV30 and TRBJ2-3, the complete variable domain reads SQTIHQWPATLVQPVGSPLSLECTVEGTSNPNLYWYRQAAGRGLQLLFYSVGIGQISSEVPQNLSASRPQDRQFILSSKKLLLSDSGFYLCAWSVLGLAGGPFTDTQYFGPGTRLTVL.

The rearrangement joins TRBV7-8 to TRBJ1-4, with D maybe TRBD1 (5 bases). V was pared by 4 bases and J by 4 bases, with 13 bases between. CDR3 length: 15 amino acids. The germline CDR1 and CDR2 sequences are SGHVS and FQNEAQ. For the CDR3, the DNA is TGTGCCAGCAGCTCAGGGTGGACGAGTAATGAAAAACTGTTTTTT. Translated: CASSSGWTSNEKLFF.

The V gene is TRBV7-2, the J gene TRBJ2-1; D uncertain. The CDR3 loop spans 14 amino acids. The germline gives CDR1 SGHTA, CDR2 FQGNSA. V lost 1 base, J lost 5 bases, and 9 bases lay in between. The CDR3 sequence is CASSLGGKHNEQFF. CDR3 in DNA: TGTGCCAGCAGCTTAGGAGGCAAACACAATGAGCAGTTCTTC.

In its sample, this clonotype was seen once. The genes are TRBV29-1 and TRBJ2-1; tentative D call: TRBD2 (5 bases). V was cut by 4 bases and J by 2 bases, with 12 bases left in between. The V gene's germline CDR1 is SQVTM and CDR2 ANQGSEA. CDR3 length equals 14 residues. As DNA, the CDR3 is TGCAGCGTTGCAACGGGATCCACCTACAATGAGCAGTTCTTC. Its translation is CSVATGSTYNEQFF.

The chain uses TRBV11-2 and TRBJ1-4; D call uncertain. This CDR3 spans 14 amino acids. The V end was cut by 4 bases, the J end by 5 bases, with 11 bases between. CDR1 SGHAT and CDR2 FQNNGV come from the germline V gene. The DNA of the CDR3 is TGTGCCAGCAGCTCGACACCTTCGAATGAAAAACTGTTTTTT. Translated: CASSSTPSNEKLFF.

J is TRBJ1-1 and V is TRBV18; 8 bases align to TRBD1. V trimming: 6 bases; J trimming: 5 bases; junction bases outside the gene matches: 8. The germline gives CDR1 KGHSH, CDR2 LQKENI. The CDR3 length is 14 residues. The DNA of the CDR3 is TGTGCCAGCTCCGACTCTGACAGGGGTACTGAAGCTTTCTTT. Protein: CASSDSDRGTEAFF.

This clonotype showed up just a few times. This sequence joins TRBV19 and TRBJ1-1; 11 positions agree with TRBD1. This CDR3 has 13 residues. Germline lookup yields CDR1 LNHDA and CDR2 SQIVND (reference sequence). The junction had 5 bases not matched to a gene; V was cut back by 9 bases and J by 5 bases. The CDR3, as DNA: TGTGCCAGCAGGGACAGGGGGTGGACTGAAGCTTTCTTT. Translating it yields CASRDRGWTEAFF.

The genes are TRBV20-1 and TRBJ1-2; no clear D. The CDR3 consists of 12 residues. The V and J ends lost 3 bases and 0 bases respectively, with 5 bases between them. CDR1 is DFQATT, CDR2 SNEGSKA, per germline (reference sequence). CDR3 in amino acids: CSASPANYGYTF. CDR3 nucleotides: TGCAGTGCTAGTCCGGCTAACTATGGCTACACCTTC.

The J gene is TRBJ2-3, the V gene TRBV28, with D uncertain. V lost 3 bases and J 0 bases, leaving 4 bases between the germline ends. The CDR3 extends over 13 amino acids. Germline CDR1 is MDHEN and CDR2 is SYDVKM. The CDR3 DNA reads TGTGCCAGCAGTTTGTCCAGCACAGATACGCAGTATTTT. Amino acids: CASSLSSTDTQYF.

V gene TRBV28 combines with J gene TRBJ2-6; no reliable D call. Germline CDR1 reads MDHEN; CDR2 reads SYDVKM. The V gene lost 6 bases and the J gene lost 0 bases, with 6 bases spanning the gap. The CDR3 totals 14 residues. The chain's CDR3 is CASSRISGANVLTF. The CDR3 DNA is TGTGCCAGCAGCCGAATCTCTGGGGCCAACGTCCTGACTTTC.

This chain joins TRBV2 and TRBJ2-1, with D perhaps TRBD1 or TRBD2 (5 bases each). Germline V CDR1 and CDR2: SNHLY, FYNNEI. V shed 4 bases and J shed 4 bases, with 11 bases lying between them. The CDR3 is 14 amino acids. The CDR3 DNA reads as TGTGCCAGCAGTGGGGGGTTGTATTACAATGAGCAGTTCTTC. Encoded protein: CASSGGLYYNEQFF.

The CDR3: CASSIGTGGYGYTF. CDR3 DNA: TGTGCCAGTAGTATCGGGACAGGCGGATATGGCTACACCTTC. The gene calls are TRBV19 and TRBJ1-2, with 8 bases that match TRBD1. J was trimmed by 5 bases and V by 3 bases; bases with no gene match: 5. Looked up from germline, CDR1 is LNHDA and CDR2 is SQIVND (reference sequence). The CDR3 is made up of 14 amino acids.

The chain carries TRBV7-3 and TRBJ2-3; the D is unclear. The V gene's germline CDR1 is SGHTA and CDR2 FQGTGA. CDR3 length equals 16 residues. Trimming took 0 bases from V and 0 from J, leaving 10 bases between them. Here the CDR3 DNA reads TGTGCCAGCAGCTTAACGCGCCCGGCAAGCACAGATACGCAGTATTTT. Protein sequence: CASSLTRPASTDTQYF.

The CDR3 here is CASSDRDHTETQYF. As DNA, the CDR3 is TGTGCCAGCAGTGACCGGGACCATACAGAGACCCAGTACTTC. The rearrangement links TRBV25-1 to TRBJ2-5; D tentatively fits TRBD1 or TRBD2 (5 bases each). The V gene lost 3 bases and the J gene lost 4 bases, with 12 bases spanning the gap. CDR1 is MGHDK and CDR2 is SYGVNS in the germline V gene. This CDR3 comprises 14 residues.

The CDR3 region is CASSQVCLRLLHVSSTDTQYF. CDR3 coding DNA: TGTGCCAGCAGCCAAGTCTGTCTGAGACTACTCCACGTGTCTAGCACAGATACGCAGTATTTT. This rearrangement joins TRBV14 to TRBJ2-3, with D possibly being TRBD2 (5 bases). Trimming removed 1 base at V and 0 bases at J, with 26 bases between. This CDR3 has 21 residues. The germline gives CDR1 SGHDN, CDR2 FVKESK.